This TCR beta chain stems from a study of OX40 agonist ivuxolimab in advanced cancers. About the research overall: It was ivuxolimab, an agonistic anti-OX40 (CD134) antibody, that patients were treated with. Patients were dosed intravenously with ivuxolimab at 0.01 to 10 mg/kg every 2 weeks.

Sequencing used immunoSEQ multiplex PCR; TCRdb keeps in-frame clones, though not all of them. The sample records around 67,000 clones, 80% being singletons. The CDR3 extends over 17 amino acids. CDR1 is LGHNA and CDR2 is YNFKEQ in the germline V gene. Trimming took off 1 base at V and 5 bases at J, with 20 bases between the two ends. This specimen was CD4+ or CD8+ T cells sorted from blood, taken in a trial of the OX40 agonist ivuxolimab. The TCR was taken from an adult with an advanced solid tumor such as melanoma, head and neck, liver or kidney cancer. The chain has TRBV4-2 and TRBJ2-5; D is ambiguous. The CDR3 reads CASSQVGAASKGETQYF. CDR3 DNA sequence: TGTGCCAGCAGCCAAGTCGGTGCGGCCTCCAAAGGGGAGACCCAGTACTTC.